This T cell receptor beta chain was captured in a study of T-cell memory formation after mild COVID-19. Study results and limitations: Cross-reactive memory seemingly joined, as some responding clones were found in pre-infection memory.

In TCRdb, the 5' RACE reads were re-called with MiXCR into one record per CDR3 protein. The repertoire includes fewer than 700,000 distinct CDR3 sequences, approximately 18% of them detected once, and around 12% sits in the top ten. This clonotype was seen a few times. Its antigen is not identified. The CDR3 sequence is 16 residues long. V lost 3 bases and J 2 bases, leaving 16 bases between the germline ends. The sample consisted of PBMCs or a T cell subset sorted from them (not recorded which). The sequence came from an adult woman who had mild COVID-19 (a few samples of this study predate the infection). Cell type and time point are not known. The gene calls are TRBV12-3 or TRBV12-4 and TRBJ1-1; weak D call: TRBD1 (6 bases). CDR3 coding DNA: TGTGCCAGCAGTTTTAACGGGGGCGCGGTTAACACTGAAGCTTTCTTT. Translating gives CASSFNGGAVNTEAFF.